The rows below give T cell receptor beta chains drawn from one sample of a study of response to subunit inactivated influenza vaccine. TCRdb reprocessed the RT-PCR reads with MiXCR, giving one entry per CDR3 protein. The data show more than 500,000 distinct CDR3 sequences, with roughly 12% seen just once and approximately 11% held by the top ten. These data were also filed under a second study, of T cells expressing NK-cell markers.

The sample here was PBMCs from blood, taken on the day of vaccination. All receptors come from a man in his fifties or sixties who received an inactivated influenza vaccine. The CDR3 runs from the conserved cysteine through the conserved F or W. A D gene is named only where the DNA matches it firmly. Rows may omit the clone size; those that give it use once, few, many or a size class.

v_call	j_call	d_call	clone_size	cdr3_aa	cdr3_nt
TRBV5-1	TRBJ2-5	TRBD1	-	CASSPGQGAETQYF	TGCGCCAGCAGCCCAGGACAGGGGGCAGAGACCCAGTACTTC
TRBV12-3/TRBV12-4	TRBJ2-2	-	many	CASSSRTPNTGELFF	TGTGCCAGCAGTTCCAGGACACCGAACACCGGGGAGCTGTTTTTT
TRBV28	TRBJ1-2	TRBD1	-	CASSRGTGAIGYTF	TGTGCCAGCAGTAGGGGGACAGGGGCTATTGGCTACACCTTC
TRBV5-1	TRBJ1-5	TRBD1	many	CASSADRGGQPQHF	TGCGCCAGCAGCGCGGACAGGGGAGGGCAGCCCCAGCATTTT
TRBV5-1	TRBJ2-7	-	few	CASSPDGALYEQYF	TGCGCCAGCAGCCCCGACGGGGCTCTCTACGAGCAGTACTTC
TRBV7-3	TRBJ2-5	-	-	CASSLNGDETQYF	TGTGCCAGCAGCTTGAACGGGGACGAGACCCAGTACTTC
TRBV5-1	TRBJ2-7	-	-	CASSPGGRNIYEQYF	TGCGCCAGCAGCCCAGGTGGTAGGAACATCTACGAGCAGTACTTC
TRBV18	TRBJ2-1	TRBD2	-	CASSPATSGYNEQFF	TGTGCCAGCTCACCGGCGACTAGCGGATACAATGAGCAGTTCTTC
TRBV5-1	TRBJ2-3	-	few	CASGPTSTDTQYF	TGCGCCAGCGGGCCGACTAGCACAGATACGCAGTATTTT
TRBV20-1	TRBJ2-3	TRBD2	-	CSARDGLRTSGTTQYF	TGCAGTGCTAGAGATGGGCTGAGGACTAGCGGGACTACGCAGTATTTT
TRBV9	TRBJ1-1	-	-	CASSVDRYTEAFF	TGTGCCAGCAGCGTAGATCGTTACACTGAAGCTTTCTTT
TRBV6-8	TRBJ2-7	TRBD2	-	CASSTGTSGGYEQYF	TGTGCCAGCAGTACTGGGACTAGCGGGGGGTACGAGCAGTACTTC
TRBV5-4	TRBJ2-7	-	few	CASSPGTRRVSYEQYF	TGTGCCAGCAGTCCCGGGACTCGAAGGGTGTCCTACGAGCAGTACTTC
TRBV6-1	TRBJ2-7	-	few	CASSGRRLAYEQYF	TGTGCCAGCAGTGGACGTAGGTTAGCCTACGAGCAGTACTTC
TRBV9	TRBJ2-5	-	-	CASSVLEGGTQYF	TGTGCCAGCAGCGTACTTGAAGGGGGGACCCAGTACTTC
TRBV28	TRBJ2-1	-	-	CASEGGREDEQFF	TGTGCCTCAGAAGGGGGCAGGGAGGATGAGCAGTTCTTC
TRBV10-3	TRBJ2-3	TRBD2	few	CAIRSGGIADTQYF	TGTGCCATCAGGTCGGGAGGGATTGCAGATACGCAGTATTTT
TRBV27	TRBJ2-1	TRBD2	-	CASSLGRAGGPNNEQFF	TGTGCCAGCAGTTTAGGCCGAGCGGGAGGGCCTAACAATGAGCAGTTCTTC
TRBV6-5	TRBJ2-5	-	-	CASSYSGRAKYF	TGTGCCAGCAGTTACTCGGGGCGCGCGAAGTACTTC
TRBV7-2	TRBJ2-2	TRBD1	-	CASSPGTGAGGELFF	TGTGCCAGCAGCCCCGGGACAGGGGCCGGCGGGGAGCTGTTTTTT
TRBV20-1	TRBJ2-7	-	few	CSAAGRTFEQYF	TGCAGTGCTGCGGGAAGGACATTCGAGCAGTACTTC
TRBV4-3	TRBJ1-6	-	few	CASSQSGGGVRYNSPLHF	TGCGCCAGCAGCCAAAGTGGGGGAGGGGTCCGATATAATTCACCCCTCCACTTT
TRBV20-1	TRBJ2-3	-	few	CSARGTGRLSTDTQYF	TGCAGTGCTAGAGGAACGGGCCGGCTAAGCACAGATACGCAGTATTTT
TRBV7-8	TRBJ2-1	-	-	CASGPSRWDYNEQFF	TGTGCCAGCGGCCCGAGTAGGTGGGACTACAATGAGCAGTTCTTC
TRBV11-2	TRBJ1-2	TRBD1	-	CASSLGTGGFYGYTF	TGTGCCAGCAGCTTAGGCACAGGGGGTTTCTATGGCTACACCTTC